The rows below give T cell receptor beta chains drawn from one sample of a study of beta chain features in type 1 diabetes. Method: immunoSEQ multiplex PCR; TCRdb's copy keeps in-frame clones and lacks some. Seen here are under 250,000 clones, around 14% observed once, and the top ten hold around 0.025%. Sequencing was performed on naive CD4+ T cells from blood. These receptors came from a woman aged 40-49 years in good health. Each CDR3 is given with its conserved first and last residue. Each record gives: V gene, D gene, clone size, J gene, CDR3 DNA, CDR3 protein. A D gene is named only where the DNA matches it firmly. Some rows mark clone size as missing; the rest say once, few, many or name a class of expanded clone.

>TRBV7-9|TRBD1|few|TRBJ2-5
TGTGCCAGCAGCGCGCACAGGGGGCCCGAGACCCAGTACTTC
CASSAHRGPETQYF
>TRBV7-2|TRBD2|few|TRBJ2-4
TGTGCCAGCAGCTTAGTTTGGGGGGGGGAGAACATTCAGTACTTC
CASSLVWGGENIQYF
>TRBV19|NA|NA|TRBJ2-2
TGTGCCAGTAGGGATAGGGGGAGCACCGGGGAGCTGTTTTTT
CASRDRGSTGELFF
>TRBV5-1|NA|NA|TRBJ2-3
TGCGCCAGCAGCTTGGGCGGGGGCCGCACAGATACGCAGTATTTT
CASSLGGGRTDTQYF
>TRBV9|NA|few|TRBJ1-1
TGTGCCAGCAGCGTAGATGCCCGAGGGGGTGGGACTGAAGCTTTCTTT
CASSVDARGGGTEAFF
>TRBV5-1|TRBD1|few|TRBJ1-5
TGCGCCAGCAGCTTACAGGGGGAGCGGGGTCAGCCCCAGCATTTT
CASSLQGERGQPQHF
>TRBV5-4|NA|NA|TRBJ1-1
TGTGCCAGCAGCCATGAGGGCCCAGCGATCTCTGAAGCTTTCTTT
CASSHEGPAISEAFF
>TRBV19|NA|NA|TRBJ2-5
TGTGCCAGTAGTATCGGGGTTCAGGAGACCCAGTACTTC
CASSIGVQETQYF
>TRBV4-3|NA|many|TRBJ1-1
TGCGCCAGCAGCCAAGCAGGGAACACTGAAGCTTTCTTT
CASSQAGNTEAFF
>TRBV6-6|TRBD2|NA|TRBJ2-1
TGTGCCAGCAGTGCTCCGGGCGGGGGGGCATATGAGCAGTTCTTC
CASSAPGGGAYEQFF
>TRBV7-2|TRBD1|once|TRBJ1-1
TGTGCCAGCAGCTTAACAGGGACAGGGTGGGGCACTGAAGCTTTCTTT
CASSLTGTGWGTEAFF
>TRBV5-1|NA|few|TRBJ2-7
TGCGCCAGCAGCGCCGTGGGGGCGCCGACCTACGAGCAGTACTTC
CASSAVGAPTYEQYF
>TRBV7-9|NA|NA|TRBJ1-1
TGTGCCAGCAGCTCTCAGTCGAACACTGAAGCTTTCTTT
CASSSQSNTEAFF
>TRBV29-1|NA|few|TRBJ1-2
TGCAGCGTTGCGGCGGCCAACTATGGCTACACCTTC
CSVAAANYGYTF
>TRBV6-6|NA|few|TRBJ2-1
TGTGCCAGCAGTTACTCGACAGAGCAGTTCTTC
CASSYSTEQFF
>TRBV19|NA|few|TRBJ2-3
TGTGCCAGTAGTATGGGACACAGCACAGATACGCAGTATTTT
CASSMGHSTDTQYF
>TRBV5-1|TRBD2|few|TRBJ2-5
TGCGCCAGCAGCGGGGTAGCGGGGGCGGAGACCCAGTACTTC
CASSGVAGAETQYF
>TRBV6-5|TRBD2|NA|TRBJ2-7
TGTGCCAGCAGTTTTGCGGGAGGGGTCAGGTCCTACGAGCAGTACTTC
CASSFAGGVRSYEQYF
>TRBV5-1|TRBD2|few|TRBJ2-3
TGCGCCAGCGGTTCGACGGGACTAGCCATGACAGATACGCAGTATTTT
CASGSTGLAMTDTQYF
>TRBV7-9|TRBD2|few|TRBJ2-1
TGTGCCAGCGGCGCGGGGGTGTATGAGCAGTTCTTC
CASGAGVYEQFF
>TRBV27|TRBD1|few|TRBJ1-5
TGTGCAACCAAACCGGGACAGGGGCCGAAAGCTTCGCCCCAGCATTTT
CATKPGQGPKASPQHF
>TRBV19|NA|few|TRBJ1-5
TGTGCCAGTAGGCAGGACAGAGCTAGCAATCAGCCCCAGCATTTT
CASRQDRASNQPQHF
>TRBV7-6|TRBD1|few|TRBJ1-2
TGTGCCAGCAGCTTAAGACAAACCGGGACAGGGGAGCGGGGCTACACCTTC
CASSLRQTGTGERGYTF
>TRBV6-6|TRBD1|few|TRBJ2-5
TGTGCCAGCGGGGGACAGTTAATTTCTAAAGAGACCCAGTACTTC
CASGGQLISKETQYF
>TRBV7-9|TRBD1|NA|TRBJ2-2
TGTGCCAGCAGGGACAGGGGGCCGAACACCGGGGAGCTGTTTTTT
CASRDRGPNTGELFF
>TRBV5-8|NA|few|TRBJ1-5
TGTGCCAGCACACTGGGTCTTCGTGGCTCGGAGAAGCCCCAGCATTTT
CASTLGLRGSEKPQHF
>TRBV9|TRBD2|NA|TRBJ2-1
TGTGCCAGCAGCCTCGGGGGGGCGGGTGGCGCGGAGCAGTTCTTC
CASSLGGAGGAEQFF
>TRBV11-2|TRBD2|few|TRBJ2-7
TGTGCCAGCAGCCACGGGACTAGCCGTTACGAGCAGTACTTC
CASSHGTSRYEQYF
>TRBV5-1|NA|NA|TRBJ2-3
TGCGCCAGCTACGACACAGACAGCACAGATACGCAGTATTTT
CASYDTDSTDTQYF
>TRBV19|NA|few|TRBJ1-1
TGTGCCAGTAGTATAGGGGGCCCTGAAGCTTTCTTT
CASSIGGPEAFF
>TRBV5-1|NA|few|TRBJ2-1
TGCGCCAGCAGCTTCATTACAGGGCCTGAGCAGTTCTTC
CASSFITGPEQFF
>TRBV5-1|NA|few|TRBJ1-4
TGCGCCAGCAGCTTGCGAGGGCCGGCTAATGAAAAACTGTTTTTT
CASSLRGPANEKLFF
>TRBV19|TRBD1|NA|TRBJ1-4
TGTGCCAGCGAGGAGGACAGGGGGCGTCGGGAAAAACTGTTTTTT
CASEEDRGRREKLFF
>TRBV7-2|NA|NA|TRBJ2-3
TGTGCCAGCAGCCAAAGCACAGATACGCAGTATTTT
CASSQSTDTQYF
>TRBV29-1|TRBD1|NA|TRBJ1-2
TGCAGCGTTGAGGTTCTTGGGACAGACTATGGCTACACCTTC
CSVEVLGTDYGYTF
>TRBV7-8|TRBD1|NA|TRBJ2-7
TGTGCCAGCAGCTCAGGGGGACAGGGATACGAGCAGTACTTC
CASSSGGQGYEQYF
>TRBV5-1|NA|few|TRBJ1-5
TGCGCCAGCAGCTTAGGAGGTCAGAGCAATCAGCCCCAGCATTTT
CASSLGGQSNQPQHF
>TRBV29-1|NA|few|TRBJ1-2
TGCAGCGTTGAGGATAGACAGGACGGTGGCTACACCTTC
CSVEDRQDGGYTF
>TRBV5-6|NA|NA|TRBJ1-2
TGTGCCAGCAGCTTGGCCTTGCAGGGGTCTTCAGTCTACACCTTC
CASSLALQGSSVYTF
>TRBV2|TRBD1|few|TRBJ1-4
TGTGCCAGCACCTCGCGACAGGGGAATGAAAAACTGTTTTTT
CASTSRQGNEKLFF
>TRBV10-3|NA|few|TRBJ1-2
TGTGCCGCGGGGGTAGCGGGGACGACTACCGGCTACACCTTC
CAAGVAGTTTGYTF
>TRBV9|NA|few|TRBJ1-6
TGTGCCAGCAGCGCCCGGGGTGGTTCACCCCTCCACTTT
CASSARGGSPLHF
>TRBV6-1|TRBD1|few|TRBJ1-6
TGTGCCAGCAGTGACCGGGACAGGGGTACTGGGGGTTCACCCCTCCACTTT
CASSDRDRGTGGSPLHF
>TRBV7-2|NA|NA|TRBJ1-2
TGTGCCAGCAGCTTAGCCGGGACAACGGGAGGTGGCTACACCTTC
CASSLAGTTGGGYTF
>TRBV9|TRBD1|NA|TRBJ2-5
TGTGCCAGCAGCATAACCCCTCAGGGGGCGGCTGGTGGGACCCAGTACTTC
CASSITPQGAAGGTQYF
>TRBV4-2|NA|few|TRBJ2-7
TGTGCCAGCAGCCAAGAGAGACAGTCCTACGAGCAGTACTTC
CASSQERQSYEQYF
>TRBV5-1|TRBD2|NA|TRBJ2-2
TGCGCCAGCAGAGCAGACTTAGCGGGGGAGACCACCGGGGAGCTGTTTTTT
CASRADLAGETTGELFF
>TRBV7-2|TRBD2|NA|TRBJ2-3
TGTGCCAGCAGCCCAAGGCTAGCGGGGGCCGATACGCAGTATTTT
CASSPRLAGADTQYF
>TRBV11-2|NA|NA|TRBJ1-2
TGTGCCAGCAGCTTAGATCTTCCCCATGGCTACACCTTC
CASSLDLPHGYTF